Below are 10 T cell receptor beta chains sequenced from a single sample in a study of control samples from healthy donors and cancer patients. The table came from immunoSEQ multiplex PCR; TCRdb's copy has only in-frame clones and leaves some out. Found here are roughly 170,000 clones, just over 90% of them singletons; the top ten hold about 4%. Sequencing used blood. These TCRs come from a woman aged 60-75 years in good health.

This chain joins TRBV2 and TRBJ1-3; 7 positions agree with TRBD1. The J segment lost 2 bases and the V segment lost 7 bases, leaving 8 bases of the junction unmatched. There are 15 residues in the CDR3. Germline V lookup: CDR1 SNHLY, CDR2 FYNNEI. CDR3: CASKMGQNPGNTIYF. The CDR3 coding sequence is TGTGCCAGCAAGATGGGACAGAACCCTGGAAACACCATATATTTT.

The rearrangement uses TRBV25-1 and TRBJ1-2; possibly TRBD1 for D (5 bases). Trimming stripped 2 bases from V and 3 bases from J, with 13 bases between. From germline, CDR1 is MGHDK and CDR2 SYGVNS. This CDR3 is built from 15 residues. The CDR3 loop reads CASSEQGLPHYGYTF. CDR3 nucleotide sequence: TGTGCCAGCAGTGAACAGGGTTTGCCCCACTATGGCTACACCTTC.

The chain couples TRBV4-2 to TRBJ2-7; D is unclear. The CDR3 covers 14 residues. V was shortened by 0 bases and J by 3 bases, with 9 bases between the two germline ends. Looked up from germline, CDR1 is LGHNA and CDR2 is YNFKEQ. This chain's CDR3 is CASSQDFGNYEQYF. CDR3 DNA: TGTGCCAGCAGCCAAGATTTCGGAAACTACGAGCAGTACTTC.

This chain links TRBV14 with TRBJ2-7; D is unresolved. V was pared by 4 bases and J by 2 bases, with 6 bases between. Germline loops: CDR1 SGHDN, CDR2 FVKESK. The CDR3 consists of 12 residues. The DNA for the CDR3 is TGTGCCAGCAGCCCTGGAACCTACGAGCAGTACTTC. Protein product: CASSPGTYEQYF.

The genes are TRBV2 and TRBJ1-5; D call uncertain. V lost 6 bases and J lost 5, with 14 bases in between. This CDR3 is 14 amino acids long. Germline V gives CDR1 SNHLY, CDR2 FYNNEI. The CDR3 sequence is CASSGPDFHQPQHF. CDR3 sequence (DNA): TGTGCCAGCAGCGGGCCCGACTTTCATCAGCCCCAGCATTTT.

The V gene is TRBV4-3, the J gene TRBJ2-5, with a weak D call TRBD2 (6 bases). The germline V and J ends were trimmed by 1 base and 2 bases, with 11 bases remaining between them. CDR3 size: 15 residues. The germline V gene has CDR1 LGHNA and CDR2 YSLEER. For the CDR3, the DNA is TGCGCCAGCAGCCAAGTTCGTCTAGCGCAAGAGACCCAGTACTTC. Translation: CASSQVRLAQETQYF.

This clone has just one count. This chain uses TRBV27 with TRBJ1-4; the D gene is possibly TRBD1 (5 bases). CDR1 is MNHEY and CDR2 is SMNVEV in the germline V gene (reference sequence). The V and J ends lost 4 bases and 0 bases respectively, with 9 bases between them. CDR3 length equals 15 residues. CDR3 protein: CASSYGAATNEKLFF. The CDR3 bases are TGTGCCAGCAGTTATGGGGCCGCAACTAATGAAAAACTGTTTTTT.

The V and J genes are TRBV6-2 or TRBV6-3 and TRBJ2-3, with D unresolved. CDR1 and CDR2 from the germline V gene are MNHEY and SVGEGT. V lost 2 bases, J lost 0 bases, and 9 bases lay in between. The CDR3 sequence is 15 residues long. CDR3 sequence reads: CASSYGLGSTDTQYF. Written as DNA, the CDR3 is TGTGCCAGCAGTTACGGTCTAGGGAGCACAGATACGCAGTATTTT.

This clone has a single count. This chain connects TRBV4-1 to TRBJ2-2; 7 nucleotides match TRBD1. Unmatched junction bases numbered 8, after V lost 5 bases and J lost 2 bases. The CDR3 runs to 16 residues. Germline CDR1 is MGHRA and CDR2 is YSYEKL. CDR3 nucleotide sequence: TGCGCCAGCAGCTCCCGGGACAGCATTAACACCGGGGAGCTGTTTTTT. It translates to CASSSRDSINTGELFF.

This chain joins TRBV6-2 or TRBV6-3 and TRBJ2-7, with 10 bases identical to TRBD2. V was clipped by 4 bases and J by 0 bases; unmatched bases: 3. The CDR3 consists of 15 residues. Germline V lookup: CDR1 MNHEY, CDR2 SVGEGT. The CDR3 DNA follows: TGTGCCAGCAGTTCAAGCGGGGGGGCCTCCTACGAGCAGTACTTC. This translates into CASSSSGGASYEQYF.